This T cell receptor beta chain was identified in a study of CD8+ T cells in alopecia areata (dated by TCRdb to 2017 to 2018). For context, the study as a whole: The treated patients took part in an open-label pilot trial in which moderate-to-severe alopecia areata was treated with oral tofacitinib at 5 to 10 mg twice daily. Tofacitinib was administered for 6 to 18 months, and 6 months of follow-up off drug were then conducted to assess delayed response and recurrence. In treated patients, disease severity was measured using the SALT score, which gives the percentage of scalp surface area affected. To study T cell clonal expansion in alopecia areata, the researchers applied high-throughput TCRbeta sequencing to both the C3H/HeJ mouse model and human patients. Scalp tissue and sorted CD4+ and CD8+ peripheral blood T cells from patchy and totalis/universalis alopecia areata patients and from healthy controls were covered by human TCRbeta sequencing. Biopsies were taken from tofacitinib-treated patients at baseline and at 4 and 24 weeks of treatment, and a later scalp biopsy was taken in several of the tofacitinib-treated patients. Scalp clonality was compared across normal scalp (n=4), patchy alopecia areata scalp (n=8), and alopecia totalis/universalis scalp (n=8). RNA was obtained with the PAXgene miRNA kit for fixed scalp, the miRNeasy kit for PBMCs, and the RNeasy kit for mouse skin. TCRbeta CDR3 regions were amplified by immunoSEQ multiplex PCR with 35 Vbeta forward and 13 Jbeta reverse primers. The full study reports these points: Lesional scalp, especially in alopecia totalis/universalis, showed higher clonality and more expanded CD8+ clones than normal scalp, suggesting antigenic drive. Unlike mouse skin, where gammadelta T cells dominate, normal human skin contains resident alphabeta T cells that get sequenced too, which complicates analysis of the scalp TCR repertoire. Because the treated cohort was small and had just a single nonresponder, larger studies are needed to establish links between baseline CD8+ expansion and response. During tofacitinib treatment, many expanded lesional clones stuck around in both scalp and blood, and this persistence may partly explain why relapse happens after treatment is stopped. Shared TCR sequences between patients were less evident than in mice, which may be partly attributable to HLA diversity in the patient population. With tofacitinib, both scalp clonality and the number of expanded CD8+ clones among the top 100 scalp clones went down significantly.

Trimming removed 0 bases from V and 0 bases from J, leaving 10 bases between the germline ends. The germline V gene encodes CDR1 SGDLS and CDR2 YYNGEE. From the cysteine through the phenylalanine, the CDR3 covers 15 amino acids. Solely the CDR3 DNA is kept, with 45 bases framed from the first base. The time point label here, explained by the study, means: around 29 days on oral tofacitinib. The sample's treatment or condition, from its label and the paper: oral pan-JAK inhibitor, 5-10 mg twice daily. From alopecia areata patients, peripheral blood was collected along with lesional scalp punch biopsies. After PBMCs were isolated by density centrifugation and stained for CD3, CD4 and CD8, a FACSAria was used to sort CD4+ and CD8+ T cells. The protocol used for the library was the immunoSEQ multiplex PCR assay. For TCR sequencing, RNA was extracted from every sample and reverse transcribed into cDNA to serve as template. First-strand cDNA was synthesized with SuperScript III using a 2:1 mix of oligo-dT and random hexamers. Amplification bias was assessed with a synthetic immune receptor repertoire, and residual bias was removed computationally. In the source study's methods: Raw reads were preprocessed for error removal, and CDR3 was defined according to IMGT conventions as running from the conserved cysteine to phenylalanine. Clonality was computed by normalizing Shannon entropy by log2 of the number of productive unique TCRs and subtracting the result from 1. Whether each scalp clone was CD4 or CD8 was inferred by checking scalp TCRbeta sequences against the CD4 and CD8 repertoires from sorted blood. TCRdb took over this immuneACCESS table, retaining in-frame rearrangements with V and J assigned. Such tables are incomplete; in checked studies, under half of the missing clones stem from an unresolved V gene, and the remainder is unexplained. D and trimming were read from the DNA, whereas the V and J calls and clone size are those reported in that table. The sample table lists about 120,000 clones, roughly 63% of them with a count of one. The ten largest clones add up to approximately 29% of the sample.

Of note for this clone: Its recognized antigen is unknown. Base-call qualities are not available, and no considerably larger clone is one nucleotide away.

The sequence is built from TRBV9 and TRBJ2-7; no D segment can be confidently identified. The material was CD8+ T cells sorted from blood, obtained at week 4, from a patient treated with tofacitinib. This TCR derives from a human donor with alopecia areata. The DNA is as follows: TGTGCCAGCAGCGTAGCTCCGGCTAGCTCCTACGAGCAGTACTTC. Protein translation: CASSVAPASSYEQYF.